The present T cell receptor (beta chain) was sequenced within a study of T cells in Graves' hyperthyroidism and ophthalmopathy. A Clinical Activity Score of at least 3, a NOSPECS grade of at least 4 and a duration under 3 months were recorded in the ophthalmopathy patients. Diagnoses were made from clinical symptoms, serum measures (thyroxine and TRAb), thyroid ultrasound and orbital computed tomography. The source material, RNA transcripts, was used to amplify TCR beta CDR3 regions. First-round RT-PCR targeting the TCR CDR3 was performed with the HTBI primer set. MiXCR, applied by TCRdb to the multiplex PCR reads, yields one record per CDR3 protein. The table records hundreds of thousands of distinct CDR3 sequences, 14% to 15% of them present only once. Germline V CDR1 and CDR2: MNHEY, SVGEGT. The CDR3 spans 11 residues. V shed 6 bases and J 11 bases; nucleotides not matched to a gene: 4.

The chain links TRBV6-2 or TRBV6-3 to TRBJ2-1; 7 bases line up with TRBD1. The sequence came from a man between 18 and 29 years old with Graves' ophthalmopathy. Sequencing was carried out using blood. The CDR3 region has the DNA TGTGCCAGCAGGTACAGGGGTCAGCAGTTCTTC. Residues: CASRYRGQQFF.